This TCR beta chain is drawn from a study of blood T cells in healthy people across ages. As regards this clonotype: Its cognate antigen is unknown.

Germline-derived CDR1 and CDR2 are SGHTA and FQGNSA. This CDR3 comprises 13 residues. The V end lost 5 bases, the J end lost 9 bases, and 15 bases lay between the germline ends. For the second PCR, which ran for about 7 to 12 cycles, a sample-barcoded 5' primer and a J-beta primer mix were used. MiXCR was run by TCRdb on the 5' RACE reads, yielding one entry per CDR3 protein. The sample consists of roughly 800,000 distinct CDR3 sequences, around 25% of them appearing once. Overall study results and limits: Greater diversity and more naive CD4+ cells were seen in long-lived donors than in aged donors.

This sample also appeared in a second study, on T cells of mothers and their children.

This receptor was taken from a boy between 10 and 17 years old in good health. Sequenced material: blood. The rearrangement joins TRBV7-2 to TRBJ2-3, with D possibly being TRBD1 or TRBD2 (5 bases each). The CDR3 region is CASSLTRGRTQYF. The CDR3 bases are TGTGCCAGCAGCCTAACCCGGGGACGCACGCAGTATTTT.